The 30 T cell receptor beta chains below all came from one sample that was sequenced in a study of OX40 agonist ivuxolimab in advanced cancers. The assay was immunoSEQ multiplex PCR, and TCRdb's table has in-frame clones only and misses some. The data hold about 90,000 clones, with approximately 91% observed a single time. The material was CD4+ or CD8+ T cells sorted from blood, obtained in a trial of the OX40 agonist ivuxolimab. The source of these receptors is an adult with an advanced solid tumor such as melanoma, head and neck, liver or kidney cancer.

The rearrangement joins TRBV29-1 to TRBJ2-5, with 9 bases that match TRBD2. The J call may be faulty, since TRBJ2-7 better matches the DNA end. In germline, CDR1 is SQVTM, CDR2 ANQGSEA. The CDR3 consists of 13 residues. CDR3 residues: CSVYGTSFYEQYF. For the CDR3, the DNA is TGCAGCGTTTACGGGACTAGCTTCTACGAGCAGTACTTC.

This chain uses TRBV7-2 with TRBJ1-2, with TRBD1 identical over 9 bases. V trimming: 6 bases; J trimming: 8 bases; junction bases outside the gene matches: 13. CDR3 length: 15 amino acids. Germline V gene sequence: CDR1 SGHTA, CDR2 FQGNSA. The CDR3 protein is CASSPGTGRALGYTF. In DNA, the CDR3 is TGTGCCAGCAGTCCCGGGACAGGGAGGGCCTTGGGCTACACCTTC.

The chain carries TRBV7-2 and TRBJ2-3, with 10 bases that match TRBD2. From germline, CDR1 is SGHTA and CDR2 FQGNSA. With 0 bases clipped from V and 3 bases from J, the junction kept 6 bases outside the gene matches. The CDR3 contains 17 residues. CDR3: CASSLARSGRRTDTQYF. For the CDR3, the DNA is TGTGCCAGCAGCTTAGCGCGTAGCGGGAGGAGGACAGATACGCAGTATTTT. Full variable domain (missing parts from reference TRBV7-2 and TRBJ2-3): GAGVSQSPSNKVTEKGKDVELRCDPISGHTALYWYRQSLGQGLEFLIYFQGNSAPDKSGLPSDRFSAERTGGSVSTLTIQRTQQEDSAVYLCASSLARSGRRTDTQYFGPGTRLTVL.

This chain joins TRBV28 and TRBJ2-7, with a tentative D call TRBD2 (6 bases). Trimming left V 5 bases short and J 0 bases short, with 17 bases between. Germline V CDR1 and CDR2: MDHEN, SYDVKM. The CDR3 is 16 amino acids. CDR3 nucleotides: TGTGCCAGCAGTATCGCCGGGACTGCTACCTCCTACGAGCAGTACTTC. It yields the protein CASSIAGTATSYEQYF.

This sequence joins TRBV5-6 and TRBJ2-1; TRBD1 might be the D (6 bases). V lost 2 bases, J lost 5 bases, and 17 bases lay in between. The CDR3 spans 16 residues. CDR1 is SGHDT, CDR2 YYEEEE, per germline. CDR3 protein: CASSLQGTAFHNEQFF. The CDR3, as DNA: TGTGCCAGCAGCTTACAGGGAACGGCCTTTCACAATGAGCAGTTCTTC. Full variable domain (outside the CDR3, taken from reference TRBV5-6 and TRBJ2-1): DAGVTQSPTHLIKTRGQQVTLRCSPKSGHDTVSWYQQALGQGPQFIFQYYEEEERQRGNFPDRFSGHQFPNYSSELNVNALLLGDSALYLCASSLQGTAFHNEQFFGPGTRLTVL.

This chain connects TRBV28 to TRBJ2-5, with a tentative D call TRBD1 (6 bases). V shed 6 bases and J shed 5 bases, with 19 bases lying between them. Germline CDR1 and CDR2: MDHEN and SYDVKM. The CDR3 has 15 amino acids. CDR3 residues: CASRDSGDPPETQYF. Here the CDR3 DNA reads TGTGCCAGCAGGGACAGTGGGGACCCTCCCGAGACCCAGTACTTC.

In nucleotides, the CDR3 is TGTGCCAGCAGCCAGGGAGGCCAGCAGACCCAGTACTTC. Amino acid sequence: CASSQGGQQTQYF. V gene TRBV4-2 combines with J gene TRBJ2-5, with a tentative D call TRBD2 (6 bases). The CDR3 is made up of 13 amino acids. V dropped 3 bases and J dropped 6 bases, with 11 bases sitting between them. Germline V gene sequence: CDR1 LGHNA, CDR2 YNFKEQ.

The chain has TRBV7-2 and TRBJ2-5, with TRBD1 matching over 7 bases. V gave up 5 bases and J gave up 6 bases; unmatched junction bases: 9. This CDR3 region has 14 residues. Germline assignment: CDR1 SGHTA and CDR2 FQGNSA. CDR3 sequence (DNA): TGTGCCAGCAGCCAAGACAGGGTGGTACAGACCCAGTACTTC. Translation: CASSQDRVVQTQYF.

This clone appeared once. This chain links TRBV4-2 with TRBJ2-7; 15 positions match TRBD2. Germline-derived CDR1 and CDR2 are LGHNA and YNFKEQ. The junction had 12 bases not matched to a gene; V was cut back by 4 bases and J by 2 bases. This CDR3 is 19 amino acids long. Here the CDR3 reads CASSLGEGLAGGQTYEQYF. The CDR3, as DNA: TGTGCCAGCAGCCTAGGAGAAGGACTAGCGGGAGGGCAGACCTACGAGCAGTACTTC.

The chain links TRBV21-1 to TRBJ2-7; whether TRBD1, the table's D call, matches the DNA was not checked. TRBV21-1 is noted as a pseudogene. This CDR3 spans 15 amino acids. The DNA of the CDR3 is TGTGCCAGCAGCAAAGACGGGACAGGGATTGGCGAGCAGTACTTC. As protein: CASSKDGTGIGEQYF.

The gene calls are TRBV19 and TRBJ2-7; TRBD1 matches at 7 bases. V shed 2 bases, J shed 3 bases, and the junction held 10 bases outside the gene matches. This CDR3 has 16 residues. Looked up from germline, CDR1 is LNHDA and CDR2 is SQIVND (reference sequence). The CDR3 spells CASSISRGPGFYEQYF. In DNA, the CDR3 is TGTGCCAGTAGTATATCGAGGGGGCCAGGGTTCTACGAGCAGTACTTC.

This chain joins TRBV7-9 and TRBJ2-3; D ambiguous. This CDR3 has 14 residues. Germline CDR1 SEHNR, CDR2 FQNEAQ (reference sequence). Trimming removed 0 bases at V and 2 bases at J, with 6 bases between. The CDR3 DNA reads TGTGCCAGCAGCTTAGCGTTCCACACAGATACGCAGTATTTT. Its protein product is CASSLAFHTDTQYF. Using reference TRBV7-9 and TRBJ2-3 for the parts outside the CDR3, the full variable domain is DTGVSQNPRHKITKRGQNVTFRCDPISEHNRLYWYRQTLGQGPEFLTYFQNEAQLEKSRLLSDRFSAERPKGSFSTLEIQRTEQGDSAMYLCASSLAFHTDTQYFGPGTRLTVL.

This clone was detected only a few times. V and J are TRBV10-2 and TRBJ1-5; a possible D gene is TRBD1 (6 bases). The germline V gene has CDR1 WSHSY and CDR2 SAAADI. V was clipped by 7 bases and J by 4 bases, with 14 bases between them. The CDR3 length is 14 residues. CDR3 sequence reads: CASTSDSTNQPQHF. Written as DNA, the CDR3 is TGCGCCAGCACCTCGGACAGTACGAATCAGCCCCAGCATTTT.

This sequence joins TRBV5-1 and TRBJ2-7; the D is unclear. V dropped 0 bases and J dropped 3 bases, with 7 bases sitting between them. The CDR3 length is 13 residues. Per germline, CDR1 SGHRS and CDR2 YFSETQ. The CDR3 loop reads CASSLAASYEQYF. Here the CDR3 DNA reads TGCGCCAGCAGCTTGGCCGCTAGCTACGAGCAGTACTTC.

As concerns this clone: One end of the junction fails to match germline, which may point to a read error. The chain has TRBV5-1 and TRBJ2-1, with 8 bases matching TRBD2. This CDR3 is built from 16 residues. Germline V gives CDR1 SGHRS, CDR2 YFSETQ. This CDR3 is CASGLSVRGGRNEQFF. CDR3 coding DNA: TGCGCCAGCGGCTTGTCAGTCCGGGGGGGGCGGAATGAGCAGTTCTTC.

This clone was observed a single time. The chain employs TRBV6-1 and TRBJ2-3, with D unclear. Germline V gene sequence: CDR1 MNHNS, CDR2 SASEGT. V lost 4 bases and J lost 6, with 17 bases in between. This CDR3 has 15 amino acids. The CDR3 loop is CASSGSLVSGDTQYF. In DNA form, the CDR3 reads TGTGCCAGCAGTGGCTCTCTAGTTTCAGGTGATACGCAGTATTTT.

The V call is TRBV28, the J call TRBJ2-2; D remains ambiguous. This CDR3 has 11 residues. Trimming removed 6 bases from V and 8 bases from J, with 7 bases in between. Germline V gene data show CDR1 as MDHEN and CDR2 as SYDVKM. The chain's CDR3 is CASSLVGELFF. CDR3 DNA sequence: TGTGCCAGCAGCCTGGTGGGGGAGCTGTTTTTT.

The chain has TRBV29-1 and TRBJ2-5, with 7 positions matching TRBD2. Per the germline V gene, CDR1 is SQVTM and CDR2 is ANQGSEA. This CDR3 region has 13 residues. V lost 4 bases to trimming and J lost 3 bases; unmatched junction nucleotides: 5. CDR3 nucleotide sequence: TGCAGCGTTGTCAGAAGCGGGAAAGAGACCCAGTACTTC. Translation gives CSVVRSGKETQYF.

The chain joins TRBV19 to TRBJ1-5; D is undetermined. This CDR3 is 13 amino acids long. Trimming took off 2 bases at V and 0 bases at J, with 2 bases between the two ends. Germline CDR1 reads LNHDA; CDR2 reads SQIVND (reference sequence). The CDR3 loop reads CASSITSNQPQHF. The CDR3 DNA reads TGTGCCAGTAGTATAACTAGCAATCAGCCCCAGCATTTT.

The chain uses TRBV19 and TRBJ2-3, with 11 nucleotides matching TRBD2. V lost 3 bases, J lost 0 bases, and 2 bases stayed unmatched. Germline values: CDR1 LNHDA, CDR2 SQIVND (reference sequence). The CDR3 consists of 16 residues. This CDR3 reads CASSMTSGTSTDTQYF. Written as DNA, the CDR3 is TGTGCCAGTAGTATGACTAGCGGGACTAGCACAGATACGCAGTATTTT.

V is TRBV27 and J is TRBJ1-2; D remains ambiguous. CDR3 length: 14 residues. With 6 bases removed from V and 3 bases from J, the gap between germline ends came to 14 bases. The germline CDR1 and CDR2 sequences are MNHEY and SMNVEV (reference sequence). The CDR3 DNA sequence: TGTGCCAGCAGCAGCGCCGAGGGCTACTATGGCTACACCTTC. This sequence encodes CASSSAEGYYGYTF.

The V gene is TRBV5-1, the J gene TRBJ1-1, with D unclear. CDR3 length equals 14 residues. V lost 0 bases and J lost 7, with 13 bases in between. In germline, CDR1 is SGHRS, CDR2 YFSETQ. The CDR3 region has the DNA TGCGCCAGCAGCTTGGCTTCGAAAATCGATGAAGCTTTCTTT. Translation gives CASSLASKIDEAFF.

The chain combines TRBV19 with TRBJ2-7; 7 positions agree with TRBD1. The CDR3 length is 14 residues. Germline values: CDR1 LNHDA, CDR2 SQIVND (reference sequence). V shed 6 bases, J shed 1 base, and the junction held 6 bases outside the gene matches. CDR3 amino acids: CASSLMTGSYEQYF. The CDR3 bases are TGTGCCAGTAGCCTGATGACAGGGTCCTACGAGCAGTACTTC.

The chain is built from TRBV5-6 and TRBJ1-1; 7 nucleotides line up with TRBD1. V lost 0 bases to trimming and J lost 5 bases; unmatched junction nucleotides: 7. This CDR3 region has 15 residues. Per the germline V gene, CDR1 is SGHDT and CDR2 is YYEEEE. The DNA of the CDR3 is TGTGCCAGCAGCTTGGGACAGGGATTTTGGACTGAAGCTTTCTTT. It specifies CASSLGQGFWTEAFF.

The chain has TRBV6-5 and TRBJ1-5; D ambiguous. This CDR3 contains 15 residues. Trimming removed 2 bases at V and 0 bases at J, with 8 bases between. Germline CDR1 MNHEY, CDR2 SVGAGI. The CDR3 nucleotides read TGTGCCAGCAGTTACGCCGTCTATAGCAATCAGCCCCAGCATTTT. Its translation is CASSYAVYSNQPQHF.

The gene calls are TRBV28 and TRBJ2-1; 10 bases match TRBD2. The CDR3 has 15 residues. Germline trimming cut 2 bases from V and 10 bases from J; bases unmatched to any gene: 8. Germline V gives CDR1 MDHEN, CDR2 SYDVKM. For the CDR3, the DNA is TGTGCCAGCAGTTTACGGAGCGGGAGGGTGTTGGAGCAGTTCTTC. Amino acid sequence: CASSLRSGRVLEQFF.

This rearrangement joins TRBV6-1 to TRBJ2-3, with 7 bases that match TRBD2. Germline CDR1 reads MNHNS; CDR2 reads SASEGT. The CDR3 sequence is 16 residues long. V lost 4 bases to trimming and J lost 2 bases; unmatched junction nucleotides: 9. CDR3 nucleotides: TGTGCCAGCAGTGGACGGCGGGAGAGGGTCACAGATACGCAGTATTTT. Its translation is CASSGRRERVTDTQYF.

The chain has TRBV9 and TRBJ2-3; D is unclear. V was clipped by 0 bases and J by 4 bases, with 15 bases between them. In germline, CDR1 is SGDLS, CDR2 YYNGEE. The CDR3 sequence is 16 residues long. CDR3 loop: CASSVDAGFTADTQYF. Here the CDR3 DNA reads TGTGCCAGCAGCGTAGACGCAGGATTTACGGCAGATACGCAGTATTTT.

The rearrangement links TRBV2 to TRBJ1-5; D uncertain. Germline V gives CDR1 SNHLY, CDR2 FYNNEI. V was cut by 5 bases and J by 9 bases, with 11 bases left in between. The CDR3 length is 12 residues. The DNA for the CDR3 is TGTGCCAGCAGTCGACTTCCAGGGCCCCAGCATTTT. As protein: CASSRLPGPQHF. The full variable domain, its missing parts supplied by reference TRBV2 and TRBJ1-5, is EPEVTQTPSHQVTQMGQEVILRCVPISNHLYFYWYRQILGQKVEFLVSFYNNEISEKSEIFDDQFSVERPDGSNFTLKIRSTKLEDSAMYFCASSRLPGPQHFGDGTRLSIL.

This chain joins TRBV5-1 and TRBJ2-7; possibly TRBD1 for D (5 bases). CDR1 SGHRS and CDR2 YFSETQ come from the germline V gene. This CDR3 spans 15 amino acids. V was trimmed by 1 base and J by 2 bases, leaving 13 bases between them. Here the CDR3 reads CASSLSAGQAYEQYF. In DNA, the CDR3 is TGCGCCAGCAGCTTGTCGGCAGGGCAAGCCTACGAGCAGTACTTC.